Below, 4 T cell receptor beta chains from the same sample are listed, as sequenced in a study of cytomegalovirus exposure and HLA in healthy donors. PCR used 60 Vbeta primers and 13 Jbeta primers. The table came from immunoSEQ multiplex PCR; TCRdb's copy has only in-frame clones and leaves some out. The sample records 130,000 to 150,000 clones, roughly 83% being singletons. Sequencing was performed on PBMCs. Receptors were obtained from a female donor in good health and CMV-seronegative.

This CDR3 reads CASSSGQGITEAFF. As DNA, the CDR3 is TGTGCCAGCAGTTCGGGACAGGGGATAACTGAAGCTTTCTTT. The V and J genes are TRBV7-8 and TRBJ1-1, with TRBD1 matching 10 bases. Germline V gene lookup returns CDR1 SGHVS and CDR2 FQNEAQ. V lost 6 bases, J lost 5 bases, and 6 bases stayed unmatched. The CDR3 spans 14 residues.

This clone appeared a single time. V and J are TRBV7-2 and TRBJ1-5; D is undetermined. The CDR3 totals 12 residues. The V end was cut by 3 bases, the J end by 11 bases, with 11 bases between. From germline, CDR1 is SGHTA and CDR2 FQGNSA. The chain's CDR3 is CASSFEGRAQHF. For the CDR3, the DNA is TGTGCCAGCAGCTTTGAGGGCCGGGCCCAGCATTTT. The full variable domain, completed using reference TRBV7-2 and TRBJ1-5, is GAGVSQSPSNKVTEKGKDVELRCDPISGHTALYWYRQSLGQGLEFLIYFQGNSAPDKSGLPSDRFSAERTGGSVSTLTIQRTQQEDSAVYLCASSFEGRAQHFGDGTRLSIL.

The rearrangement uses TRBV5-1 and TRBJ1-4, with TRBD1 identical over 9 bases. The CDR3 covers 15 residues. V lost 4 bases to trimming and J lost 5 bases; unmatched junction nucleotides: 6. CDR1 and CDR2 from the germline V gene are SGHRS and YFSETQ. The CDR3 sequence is CASSVWTGENEKLFF. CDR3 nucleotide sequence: TGCGCCAGCAGCGTCTGGACAGGGGAAAATGAAAAACTGTTTTTT.

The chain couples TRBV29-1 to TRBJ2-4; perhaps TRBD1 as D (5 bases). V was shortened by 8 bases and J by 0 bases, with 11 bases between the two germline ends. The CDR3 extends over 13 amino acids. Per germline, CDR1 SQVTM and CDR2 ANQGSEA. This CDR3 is CSTIGVAKNIQYF. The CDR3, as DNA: TGCAGCACAATAGGGGTAGCCAAAAACATTCAGTACTTC.